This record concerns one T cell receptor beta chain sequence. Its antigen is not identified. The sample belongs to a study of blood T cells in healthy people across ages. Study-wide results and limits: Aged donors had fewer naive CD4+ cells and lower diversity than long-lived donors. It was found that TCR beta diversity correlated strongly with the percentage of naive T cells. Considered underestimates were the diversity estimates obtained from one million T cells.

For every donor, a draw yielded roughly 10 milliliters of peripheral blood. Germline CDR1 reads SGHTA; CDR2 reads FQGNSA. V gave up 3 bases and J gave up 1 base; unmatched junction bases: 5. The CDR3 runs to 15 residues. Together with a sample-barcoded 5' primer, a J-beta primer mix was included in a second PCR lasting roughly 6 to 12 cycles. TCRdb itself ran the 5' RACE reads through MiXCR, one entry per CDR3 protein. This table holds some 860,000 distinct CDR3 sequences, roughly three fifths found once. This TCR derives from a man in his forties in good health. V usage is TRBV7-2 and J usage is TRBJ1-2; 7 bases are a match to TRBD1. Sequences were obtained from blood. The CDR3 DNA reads TGTGCCAGCAGCTTGGCCGGGACAGTTAACTATGGCTACACCTTC. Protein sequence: CASSLAGTVNYGYTF.